These 24 T cell receptor beta chains share one sample of origin, sequenced in a study of Tregs in tolerant kidney transplant recipients (dated by TCRdb to between 2018 and 2021). The antigens these receptors bind are not known. The library was generated by the immunoSEQ multiplex PCR assay. TCRdb's version of the immuneACCESS table is confined to in-frame rearrangements and falls short of the full clone set. An unresolved V gene accounts for under half of the shortfall where checked; the remainder is of unknown origin. The sample yields fewer than 20,000 clones; 53% were counted once. About 3% of the sample rests with the top ten. The label giving this sample's time point can be read as: blood sample drawn before combined kidney and bone marrow transplant. For bulk CFSE mixed lymphocyte reactions, CFSE-labeled recipient PBMCs were cocultured for 6 days with irradiated donor PBMCs and were then stained for CD3/CD4/CD8 and FACS-sorted.

This specimen consisted of CD4+ T cells from blood cultured with allogeneic cells, obtained before the transplant. The receptors were sampled from a human patient who received a combined kidney and bone marrow transplant.

DNA of the CDR3: TGTGCCAGTAGTACGCGGGACAGGGGTATTGGCTACACCTTC. Translation gives CASSTRDRGIGYTF. This sequence joins TRBV19 and TRBJ1-2; TRBD1 agrees at 10 bases. The CDR3 contains 14 residues. V trimming: 4 bases; J trimming: 7 bases; junction bases outside the gene matches: 6. The germline V gene encodes CDR1 LNHDA and CDR2 SQIVND (reference sequence).

This chain joins TRBV27 and TRBJ1-3, with 7 bases aligning to TRBD1. The CDR3 is 16 amino acids. Germline V lookup: CDR1 MNHEY, CDR2 SMNVEV (reference sequence). V was pared by 3 bases and J by 2 bases, with 7 bases of the junction left unmatched. The CDR3 is CASSLGQPTTGNTIYF. Written as DNA, the CDR3 is TGTGCCAGCAGTTTGGGACAGCCTACCACTGGAAACACCATATATTTT.

This chain joins TRBV7-9 and TRBJ2-3; 9 bases fit TRBD1. The trim removed 4 bases at V and 2 bases at J, leaving 4 bases unmatched. CDR1 and CDR2 (germline): SEHNR, FQNEAQ (reference sequence). This CDR3 is built from 15 residues. Here the CDR3 DNA reads TGTGCCAGCAGCTATTACAGGGGGCCCACAGATACGCAGTATTTT. Translating gives CASSYYRGPTDTQYF.

This clone has more than one count but fewer than ten. The V and J genes are TRBV21-1 and TRBJ1-2. TRBV21-1 is termed a pseudogene. The CDR3 spans 13 residues. The CDR3 DNA follows: TGTGCCAGCAGCAAAGAGAAGAGCTATGGCTACACCTTC. Translation gives CASSKEKSYGYTF.

The chain combines TRBV21-1 with TRBJ1-3; the table assigns TRBD1, which was not confirmed against the DNA. TRBV21-1 is an annotated pseudogene. This CDR3 contains 17 residues. The CDR3 sequence: CASSKAYRAISGNTIYF. The CDR3 DNA follows: TGTGCCAGCAGCAAAGCGTACAGGGCTATCTCTGGAAACACCATATATTTT.

V gene TRBV21-1 combines with J gene TRBJ2-7; the D call TRBD2 from the table was never checked on the DNA. TRBV21-1 is shown as a pseudogene. This CDR3 region has 14 residues. This chain's CDR3 is CASGKEAGEGEQYF. CDR3 nucleotides: TGTGCCAGCGGCAAAGAGGCGGGAGAAGGCGAGCAGTACTTC.

The rearrangement links TRBV7-2 to TRBJ2-1; 8 bases are shared with TRBD1. V shed 0 bases and J 7 bases; nucleotides not matched to a gene: 5. The CDR3 extends over 15 amino acids. Germline assignment: CDR1 SGHTA and CDR2 FQGNSA. CDR3 sequence: CASSLAGQVSNEQFF. The CDR3 DNA follows: TGTGCCAGCAGCTTAGCGGGACAGGTCTCGAATGAGCAGTTCTTC.

The chain uses TRBV5-4 and TRBJ1-2; 8 nucleotides agree with TRBD1. V lost 2 bases to trimming and J lost 6 bases; unmatched junction nucleotides: 3. Germline V CDR1 and CDR2: SGHNT, YYREEE (reference sequence). The CDR3 contains 13 residues. The CDR3, as DNA: TGTGCCAGCAGCTTTGAACAGGGGGATGGCTACACCTTC. Translation gives CASSFEQGDGYTF. The complete variable domain, with remaining parts taken from reference TRBV5-4 and TRBJ1-2, reads ETGVTQSPTHLIKTRGQQVTLRCSSQSGHNTVSWYQQALGQGPQFIFQYYREEENGRGNFPPRFSGLQFPNYSSELNVNALELDDSALYLCASSFEQGDGYTFGSGTRLTVV.

The gene calls are TRBV11-2 and TRBJ2-1, with 13 bases fitting TRBD2. This CDR3 is built from 16 residues. Germline V gene data show CDR1 as SGHAT and CDR2 as FQNNGV. Trimming took 3 bases from V and 8 from J; bases not matched to a gene: 7. CDR3 loop: CASSFSGLAGVDEQFF. The CDR3 DNA is TGTGCCAGCAGCTTTTCCGGACTAGCGGGAGTAGATGAGCAGTTCTTC. Combining the CDR3 with reference TRBV11-2 and TRBJ2-1 gives the whole variable domain EAGVAQSPRYKIIEKRQSVAFWCNPISGHATLYWYQQILGQGPKLLIQFQNNGVVDDSQLPKDRFSAERLKGVDSTLKIQPAKLEDSAVYLCASSFSGLAGVDEQFFGPGTRLTVL.

The rearrangement uses TRBV7-9 and TRBJ2-7; 7 bases align to TRBD2. This CDR3 spans 13 amino acids. Germline CDR1 and CDR2: SEHNR and FQNEAQ (reference sequence). V shed 5 bases and J 4 bases; nucleotides not matched to a gene: 5. CDR3 residues: CASSNSGGYEQYF. The CDR3 region has the DNA TGTGCCAGCAGCAACTCCGGGGGGTACGAGCAGTACTTC.

The CDR3 protein is CASSTGQGYTEAFF. The CDR3 DNA sequence: TGTGCCAGCAGCACCGGACAGGGGTACACTGAAGCTTTCTTT. The V gene is TRBV5-8, the J gene TRBJ1-1; 9 bases align to TRBD1. Germline V CDR1 and CDR2: SGHTS, YDEGEE. The CDR3 totals 14 residues. Trimming removed 4 bases from V and 3 bases from J; junction bases left unmatched: 4. The variable domain in full, completed from reference TRBV5-8 and TRBJ1-1, reads EAGVTQSPTHLIKTRGQQATLRCSPISGHTSVYWYQQALGLGLQFLLWYDEGEERNRGNFPPRFSGRQFPNYSSELNVNALELEDSALYLCASSTGQGYTEAFFGQGTRLTVV.

Remarks on this clone: Relative to the germline gene, one junction end is altered; a read error may explain this. This specimen includes other DNA sequences encoding the same CDR3. V gene TRBV7-9 combines with J gene TRBJ1-6; TRBD1 matches at 7 bases. CDR1 SEHNR and CDR2 FQNEAQ come from the germline V gene (reference sequence). The CDR3 runs to 16 residues. Here the CDR3 DNA reads TGTGCCAGCAGCTTTAAGACAGGGAGATATAATTCCCCCCTCCACTTT. It translates to CASSFKTGRYNSPLHF.

By proportion, this clone is large (0.1 to 1%). CDR3 amino acids: CASSKDRGNEKLFF. CDR3 nucleotide sequence: TGTGCCAGTAGTAAGGACAGGGGTAATGAAAAACTGTTTTTT. This sequence joins TRBV19 and TRBJ1-4, with 9 bases fitting TRBD1. Germline V gene lookup returns CDR1 LNHDA and CDR2 SQIVND (reference sequence). This CDR3 has 14 residues. Unmatched junction bases numbered 1, after V lost 4 bases and J lost 4 bases.

This clone came up a few times. V gene TRBV2 combines with J gene TRBJ2-3; D is unclear. Germline V CDR1 and CDR2: SNHLY, FYNNEI. The ends were cut back, 10 bases at V and 1 base at J, with 9 bases in the middle. The CDR3 spans 12 residues. The chain's CDR3 is CATSRGTDTQYF. The CDR3, as DNA: TGTGCCACGAGCCGGGGCACAGATACGCAGTATTTT. Filled out from reference TRBV2 and TRBJ2-3, the complete variable domain reads EPEVTQTPSHQVTQMGQEVILRCVPISNHLYFYWYRQILGQKVEFLVSFYNNEISEKSEIFDDQFSVERPDGSNFTLKIRSTKLEDSAMYFCATSRGTDTQYFGPGTRLTVL.

The genes are TRBV18 and TRBJ1-5; tentatively, D is TRBD1 (5 bases). Germline loops: CDR1 KGHSH, CDR2 LQKENI. V lost 6 bases to trimming and J lost 4 bases, with 19 bases between them. CDR3 length: 16 amino acids. The CDR3 protein is CASSHDSASPNQPQHF. For the CDR3, the DNA is TGTGCCAGCTCCCATGACAGTGCCTCACCTAATCAGCCCCAGCATTTT.

The V gene is TRBV4-3, the J gene TRBJ2-3, with D perhaps TRBD2 (5 bases). Germline V gene data show CDR1 as LGHNA and CDR2 as YSLEER. The CDR3 runs to 17 residues. The ends were cut back, 0 bases at V and 3 bases at J, with 16 bases in the middle. CDR3 in amino acids: CASSQDWAASLTDTQYF. For the CDR3, the DNA is TGCGCCAGCAGCCAAGATTGGGCGGCTAGCCTGACAGATACGCAGTATTTT.

V and J are TRBV29-1 and TRBJ1-1; D is undetermined. CDR1 SQVTM and CDR2 ANQGSEA come from the germline V gene. CDR3 length: 11 amino acids. Trimming pared 5 bases from V and 4 bases from J, leaving 8 bases between. Here the CDR3 DNA reads TGCAGCGTTCTGAGAAGCACTGAAGCTTTCTTT. Protein sequence: CSVLRSTEAFF.

In its sample, this clone is medium-sized. The chain recombines TRBV6-5 with TRBJ2-7, with TRBD1 as a possible D gene (6 bases). CDR1 and CDR2 (germline): MNHEY, SVGAGI. V gave up 6 bases and J gave up 5 bases, with 20 bases separating them. This CDR3 contains 15 residues. The CDR3, as DNA: TGTGCCAGCAGGTCCGAAAGGACAGATTCCCACGAGCAGTACTTC. Translated, it gives CASRSERTDSHEQYF.

The rearrangement joins TRBV4-3 to TRBJ2-2; TRBD1 matches at 8 bases. Germline V gene data show CDR1 as LGHNA and CDR2 as YSLEER. This CDR3 spans 17 amino acids. V lost 0 bases and J lost 7; bases outside the gene matches: 10. The CDR3 region is CASSQDLGRGRVGELFF. The CDR3 nucleotides are TGCGCCAGCAGCCAAGATTTAGGCAGGGGGCGCGTCGGGGAGCTGTTTTTT.

By frequency in the sample, this clone is medium-sized. V usage is TRBV2 and J usage is TRBJ1-2, with 7 bases matching TRBD1. J was trimmed by 2 bases and V by 7 bases; bases with no gene match: 10. Germline CDR1 and CDR2: SNHLY and FYNNEI. This CDR3 region has 15 residues. The CDR3 sequence is CASNPDRLLNYGYTF. The CDR3 DNA follows: TGTGCCAGCAACCCGGACAGGCTTCTAAACTATGGCTACACCTTC.

This clone came up a few times. The rearrangement links TRBV2 to TRBJ2-1; the D gene is possibly TRBD2 (6 bases). Per germline, CDR1 SNHLY and CDR2 FYNNEI. This CDR3 comprises 15 residues. The V end was cut by 6 bases, the J end by 2 bases, with 14 bases between. CDR3 coding DNA: TGTGCCAGCAGGTTCTCGGGAGAGGCCTACAATGAGCAGTTCTTC. This codes for CASRFSGEAYNEQFF.

The chain has TRBV25-1 and TRBJ2-3; 7 bases agree with TRBD2. Germline CDR1 is MGHDK and CDR2 is SYGVNS. With 3 bases clipped from V and 4 bases from J, the junction kept 4 bases outside the gene matches. There are 14 residues in the CDR3. CDR3 sequence (DNA): TGTGCCAGCAGTGAGTGGCTAGCGGCAGATACGCAGTATTTT. Translation: CASSEWLAADTQYF. The full variable domain, completed using reference TRBV25-1 and TRBJ2-3, is EADIYQTPRYLVIGTGKKITLECSQTMGHDKMYWYQQDPGMELHLIHYSYGVNSTEKGDLSSESTVSRIRTEHFPLTLESARPSHTSQYLCASSEWLAADTQYFGPGTRLTVL.

The chain couples TRBV11-3 to TRBJ2-7; D is ambiguous. This CDR3 is built from 12 residues. V was clipped by 3 bases and J by 3 bases, with 6 bases between them. CDR1 and CDR2 from the germline V gene are SGHNT and YENEEA. CDR3 sequence (DNA): TGTGCCAGCAGCTTTAGGAGCTACGAGCAGTACGTC. This sequence encodes CASSFRSYEQYV.

The V and J genes are TRBV10-3 and TRBJ2-5; possible D gene TRBD1, 5 bases. The CDR3 length is 15 residues. V lost 1 base and J lost 1, with 10 bases in between. Germline loops: CDR1 ENHRY, CDR2 SYGVKD. CDR3 sequence: CAISELGHLQETQYF. As DNA, the CDR3 is TGTGCCATCAGTGAGTTAGGACATCTCCAAGAGACCCAGTACTTC.